The next 25 T cell receptor beta chains were all read from a single sample in a study of control samples from healthy donors and cancer patients. Using immunoSEQ multiplex PCR, the repertoire was profiled, and TCRdb retains in-frame clones only, with some absent. The data contain some 99,000 clones, 85% to 90% of them singletons. Sample: blood. The source of these receptors is a woman aged 45-65 years in good health.

This rearrangement joins TRBV27 to TRBJ2-1; D gene ambiguous. The CDR3 contains 11 residues. Trimming stripped 3 bases from V and 7 bases from J, with 4 bases between. Germline V gene lookup returns CDR1 MNHEY and CDR2 SMNVEV (reference sequence). CDR3 sequence reads: CASSFLNEQFF. The CDR3, as DNA: TGTGCCAGCAGTTTTTTGAATGAGCAGTTCTTC.

This chain uses TRBV10-3 with TRBJ2-5; 8 nucleotides agree with TRBD2. The V gene's germline CDR1 is ENHRY and CDR2 SYGVKD. The CDR3 totals 16 residues. V was clipped by 3 bases and J by 2 bases; unmatched bases: 8. The CDR3 bases are TGTGCCATCAGTGAATCTGGGTCTAGCGGGCAAGAGACCCAGTACTTC. It codes for CAISESGSSGQETQYF.

V usage is TRBV7-7 and J usage is TRBJ2-2; 7 nucleotides align to TRBD1. This CDR3 is built from 16 residues. The germline CDR1 and CDR2 sequences are SSHAT and FNYEAQ (reference sequence). The V and J ends lost 1 base and 1 base, in that order; junction bases with no gene match: 3. The CDR3 is CASSLEGAMNTGELFF. CDR3 in DNA: TGTGCCAGCAGCTTAGAGGGGGCCATGAACACCGGGGAGCTGTTTTTT. The entire variable domain, with the rest obtained from reference TRBV7-7 and TRBJ2-2, is as follows: GAGVSQSPRYKVTKRGQDVTLRCDPISSHATLYWYQQALGQGPEFLTYFNYEAQPDKSGLPSDRFSAERPEGSISTLTIQRTEQRDSAMYRCASSLEGAMNTGELFFGEGSRLTVL.

The rearrangement joins TRBV3-1 (or the pseudogene TRBV3-2) to TRBJ2-3; D is unresolved. This CDR3 region has 16 residues. Per the germline V gene, CDR1 is LGHDT and CDR2 is YNNKEL (reference sequence). With 0 bases removed from V and 0 bases from J, the gap between germline ends came to 10 bases. The CDR3 sequence: CASSQEHKGSTDTQYF. The CDR3 DNA is TGTGCCAGCAGCCAAGAACACAAAGGTAGCACAGATACGCAGTATTTT.

The V gene is TRBV7-2, the J gene TRBJ2-1, with D hard to call. The V end lost 5 bases, the J end lost 3 bases, and 2 bases lay between the germline ends. Germline loops: CDR1 SGHTA, CDR2 FQGNSA. There are 11 residues in the CDR3. CDR3 protein: CASSDYNEQFF. CDR3 sequence (DNA): TGTGCCAGCAGCGACTACAATGAGCAGTTCTTC.

This chain uses TRBV12-5 with TRBJ2-1, with D hard to call. The germline V and J ends were trimmed by 7 bases and 0 bases, with 10 bases remaining between them. CDR3 size: 14 residues. CDR1 LGHNT and CDR2 FRNRAP come from the germline V gene. The DNA of the CDR3 is TGTGCTAGTGAAGGAGAGAGCTCCTACAATGAGCAGTTCTTC. It encodes CASEGESSYNEQFF.

This clone was detected once. One end of the junction fails to match germline, which may point to a read error. The chain links TRBV4-1 to TRBJ1-3; D is uncertain. The V gene's germline CDR1 is MGHRA and CDR2 YSYEKL. This CDR3 has 15 residues. For the CDR3, the DNA is TGCGCCAGCAGCAAAGACCGGATGGCTGGAAACACCATATATTTT. Encoded protein: CASSKDRMAGNTIYF.

CDR3 nucleotides: TGTGCCAGCAGTTTACTCGGTTACCAGCCCCAGCATTTT. Its protein product is CASSLLGYQPQHF. The rearrangement links TRBV27 to TRBJ1-5, with D unclear. From germline, CDR1 is MNHEY and CDR2 SMNVEV (reference sequence). The CDR3 is made up of 13 amino acids. Deletions cut 2 bases from V and 7 bases from J, with 9 bases between.

V gene TRBV7-3 combines with J gene TRBJ2-5, with 9 nucleotides matching TRBD2. Germline V gene sequence: CDR1 SGHTA, CDR2 FQGTGA. The CDR3 consists of 16 residues. The junction had 6 bases not matched to a gene; V was cut back by 0 bases and J by 4 bases. CDR3 sequence (DNA): TGTGCCAGCAGCTTAACGGGACTAGCCCATCGAGAGACCCAGTACTTC. It translates to CASSLTGLAHRETQYF.

V gene TRBV5-4 combines with J gene TRBJ1-1; D is unresolved. The CDR3 runs to 15 residues. The germline V gene encodes CDR1 SGHNT and CDR2 YYREEE (reference sequence). V gave up 2 bases and J gave up 0 bases, with 11 bases separating them. CDR3 coding DNA: TGTGCCAGCAGCTTTAGCGACCGACTGAACACTGAAGCTTTCTTT. Translating it yields CASSFSDRLNTEAFF.

This chain uses TRBV6-4 with TRBJ2-3; 11 nucleotides align to TRBD2. Germline lookup yields CDR1 MRHNA and CDR2 SNTAGT. The CDR3 consists of 17 residues. Trimming took 2 bases from V and 4 from J; bases not matched to a gene: 8. Here the CDR3 reads CASSDGTSGRKPDTQYF. In nucleotides, the CDR3 is TGTGCCAGCAGTGACGGTACTAGCGGGAGAAAACCAGATACGCAGTATTTT.

This sequence joins TRBV4-1 and TRBJ1-1; D is perhaps TRBD1 (6 bases). Germline-derived CDR1 and CDR2 are MGHRA and YSYEKL. Trimming stripped 0 bases from V and 7 bases from J, with 15 bases between. This CDR3 is built from 15 residues. CDR3: CASSQDGQGPGEAFF. CDR3 coding DNA: TGCGCCAGCAGCCAAGATGGTCAGGGGCCGGGTGAAGCTTTCTTT.

The chain recombines TRBV6-5 with TRBJ1-3; D is unclear. Germline assignment: CDR1 MNHEY and CDR2 SVGAGI. This CDR3 has 15 residues. V was trimmed by 6 bases and J by 3 bases, leaving 15 bases between them. This CDR3 reads CASRTDMAGGNTIYF. In nucleotides, the CDR3 is TGTGCCAGCAGAACCGACATGGCCGGTGGAAACACCATATATTTT.

The rearrangement links TRBV4-1 to TRBJ1-2, with D possibly TRBD1 on 6 matching bases. CDR1 and CDR2 (germline): MGHRA, YSYEKL. There are 13 residues in the CDR3. V dropped 4 bases and J dropped 5 bases, with 11 bases sitting between them. Here the CDR3 DNA reads TGCGCCAGCAGCCTCCGGACAGAATATGGCTACACCTTC. Encoded protein: CASSLRTEYGYTF.

The chain couples TRBV3-1 (or the pseudogene TRBV3-2) to TRBJ1-1; D remains unclear. The V gene's germline CDR1 is LGHDT and CDR2 YNNKEL (reference sequence). This CDR3 is 13 amino acids long. The V gene lost 0 bases and the J gene lost 1 base, with 3 bases spanning the gap. CDR3 amino acids: CASSQDENTEAFF. CDR3 DNA sequence: TGTGCCAGCAGCCAAGATGAGAACACTGAAGCTTTCTTT.

The genes are TRBV7-5 and TRBJ1-2. TRBV7-5 is a pseudogene locus. The CDR3 consists of 19 residues. This CDR3 is CARSPLESGRGAELNGYTF. The CDR3 DNA reads as TGTGCCAGAAGCCCGTTGGAATCCGGGCGGGGGGCTGAACTCAATGGCTACACCTTC.

The chain joins TRBV6-2 or TRBV6-3 to TRBJ1-2, with D unresolved. Germline V CDR1 and CDR2: MNHEY, SVGEGT. V lost 2 bases and J 8 bases, leaving 18 bases between the germline ends. CDR3 size: 15 residues. CDR3 nucleotide sequence: TGTGCCAGCAGTTACAACGGCCCCTCCTTGGAGGGCTACACCTTC. As protein: CASSYNGPSLEGYTF.

V is TRBV24-1 and J is TRBJ1-2, with D perhaps TRBD1 (5 bases). Trimming removed 0 bases at V and 8 bases at J, with 9 bases between. The length of the CDR3 is 13 residues. The germline gives CDR1 KGHDR, CDR2 SFDVKD. The CDR3 DNA reads TGTGCCACCAGTGATTTGTCCGGGGACGGCTACACCTTC. As protein: CATSDLSGDGYTF.

V usage is TRBV9 and J usage is TRBJ1-2; unclear D gene. Trimming removed 3 bases from V and 4 bases from J, with 7 bases in between. The CDR3 spans 12 residues. The germline V gene has CDR1 SGDLS and CDR2 YYNGEE. DNA of the CDR3: TGTGCCAGCAGCGCAGAGGGCTATGGCTACACCTTC. This encodes CASSAEGYGYTF.

This chain joins TRBV7-9 and TRBJ2-5, with D unclear. The CDR3 covers 14 residues. Trimming pared 5 bases from V and 4 bases from J, leaving 14 bases between. Per the germline V gene, CDR1 is SEHNR and CDR2 is FQNEAQ (reference sequence). The CDR3 loop reads CASSRTNLRETQYF. CDR3 in DNA: TGTGCCAGCAGCCGGACGAACTTACGAGAGACCCAGTACTTC.

The gene calls are TRBV5-4 and TRBJ1-4, with a weak D call TRBD1 (6 bases). Per the germline V gene, CDR1 is SGHNT and CDR2 is YYREEE (reference sequence). This CDR3 comprises 14 residues. Trimming took 6 bases from V and 8 from J, leaving 17 bases between them. CDR3 coding DNA: TGTGCCAGCAAGGGGGACCCCTTAGGGGAAAAACTGTTTTTT. Its translation: CASKGDPLGEKLFF.

The chain uses TRBV19 and TRBJ1-4; D gene unclear. Trimming removed 5 bases from V and 5 bases from J, with 15 bases in between. This CDR3 spans 15 amino acids. Per germline, CDR1 LNHDA and CDR2 SQIVND (reference sequence). The CDR3 DNA follows: TGTGCCAGTAGTGTCCGGCGTACGGTAAATGAAAAACTGTTTTTT. This codes for CASSVRRTVNEKLFF.

This rearrangement joins TRBV27 to TRBJ1-1; TRBD1 is a possible D gene (6 bases). V gave up 4 bases and J gave up 0 bases, with 18 bases separating them. In germline, CDR1 is MNHEY, CDR2 SMNVEV (reference sequence). This CDR3 has 17 amino acids. The CDR3 loop is CASSSSSRGLLNTEAFF. In DNA, the CDR3 is TGTGCCAGCAGTTCCTCCTCCAGGGGACTACTGAACACTGAAGCTTTCTTT.

This chain connects TRBV2 to TRBJ2-7, with D hard to call. Trimming took 1 base from V and 4 from J, leaving 5 bases between them. The CDR3 runs 12 residues. CDR1 and CDR2 (germline): SNHLY, FYNNEI. The CDR3 reads CASSEVHYEQYV. DNA for the CDR3: TGTGCCAGCAGTGAAGTCCATTACGAGCAGTACGTC.

This clone was picked up one time. The rearrangement links TRBV11-3 to TRBJ2-5, with D possibly called TRBD1 or TRBD2 (5 bases each). Germline lookup yields CDR1 SGHNT and CDR2 YENEEA. This CDR3 region has 13 residues. Trimming pared 5 bases from V and 5 bases from J, leaving 12 bases between. CDR3 protein: CASSPQWGETQYF. The DNA of the CDR3 is TGTGCCAGCAGCCCACAATGGGGGGAGACCCAGTACTTC.